The present T cell receptor (beta chain) was sequenced within a study of technical replicates of blood from a handful of donors. This clone was detected only once. Produced via immunoSEQ multiplex PCR; TCRdb's table is partial and in-frame only. The sample lists about 13,000 clones; about 85% were seen once. The CDR3 sequence is 18 residues long. The germline V gene encodes CDR1 SGHAT and CDR2 FQNNGV. The junction had 13 bases not matched to a gene; V was cut back by 6 bases and J by 5 bases. The sequence derives from a human donor in good health. The chain combines TRBV11-2 with TRBJ2-5; TRBD2 matches 15 bases. The sample consisted of PBMCs. The CDR3 nucleotides read TGTGCCAGCAGATTGGGACTAGCGGGAGGAGGAGCATTGGAGACCCAGTACTTC. Its protein product is CASRLGLAGGGALETQYF.